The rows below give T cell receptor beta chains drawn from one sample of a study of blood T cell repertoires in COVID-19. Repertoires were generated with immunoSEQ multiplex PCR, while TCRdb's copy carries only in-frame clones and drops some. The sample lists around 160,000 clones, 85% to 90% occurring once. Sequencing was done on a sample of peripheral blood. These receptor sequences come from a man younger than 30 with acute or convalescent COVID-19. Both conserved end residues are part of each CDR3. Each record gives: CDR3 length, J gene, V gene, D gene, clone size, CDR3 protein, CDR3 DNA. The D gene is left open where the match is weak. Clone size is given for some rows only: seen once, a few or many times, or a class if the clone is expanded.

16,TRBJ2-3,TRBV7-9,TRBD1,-,CASRRRTGTSTDTQYF,TGTGCCAGCAGAAGACGGACAGGGACTAGCACAGATACGCAGTATTTT
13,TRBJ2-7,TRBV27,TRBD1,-,CASSRDRAYEQYF,TGTGCCAGCAGCCGGGACAGAGCTTACGAGCAGTACTTC
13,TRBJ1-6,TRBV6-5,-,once,CASSYEGGSPLHF,TGTGCCAGCAGTTACGAGGGCGGTTCACCCCTCCACTTT
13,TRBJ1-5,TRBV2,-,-,CASSDQGLGTQHF,TGTGCCAGCAGTGATCAGGGGCTCGGAACCCAGCATTTT
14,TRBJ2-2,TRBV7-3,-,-,CASSSGTYTGELFF,TGTGCCAGCAGCTCAGGGACTTACACCGGGGAGCTGTTTTTT
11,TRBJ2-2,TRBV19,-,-,CASHNTGELFF,TGTGCCAGCCATAACACCGGGGAGCTGTTTTTT
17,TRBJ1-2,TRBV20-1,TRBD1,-,CSASGGGQGAINYGYTF,TGCAGTGCTAGTGGTGGGGGACAGGGAGCAATTAACTATGGCTACACCTTC
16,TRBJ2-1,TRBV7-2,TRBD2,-,CASSSEGGTRDNEQFF,TGTGCCAGCAGCTCCGAGGGGGGGACTAGAGACAATGAGCAGTTCTTC
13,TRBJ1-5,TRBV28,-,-,CASIWGENQPQHF,TGTGCCAGCATCTGGGGGGAGAATCAGCCCCAGCATTTT
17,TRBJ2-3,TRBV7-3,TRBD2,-,CASSRGGLSSSTDTQYF,TGTGCCAGCAGCCGGGGGGGCCTCTCTTCTAGCACAGATACGCAGTATTTT
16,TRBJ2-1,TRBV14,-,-,CASSPLSGGLYNEQFF,TGTGCCAGCAGCCCCCTTTCAGGGGGGCTCTACAATGAGCAGTTCTTC
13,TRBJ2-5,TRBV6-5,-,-,CASSYRLAETQYF,TGTGCCAGCAGTTACCGGTTAGCCGAGACCCAGTACTTC
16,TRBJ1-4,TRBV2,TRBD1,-,CASSSGQGHMDEKLFF,TGTGCCAGCAGCTCGGGACAGGGCCATATGGATGAAAAACTGTTTTTT
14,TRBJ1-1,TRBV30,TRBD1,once,CAWSGQGAYTEAFF,TGTGCCTGGAGTGGACAGGGGGCGTACACTGAAGCTTTCTTT
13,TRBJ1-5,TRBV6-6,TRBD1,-,CASVRQGGQPQHF,TGTGCCAGCGTAAGACAGGGGGGGCAGCCCCAGCATTTT
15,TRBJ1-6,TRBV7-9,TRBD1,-,CASSLEGRGNSPLHF,TGTGCCAGCAGCTTAGAAGGCAGGGGGAATTCACCCCTCCACTTT
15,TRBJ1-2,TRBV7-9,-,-,CASSLVSAGLDGYTF,TGTGCCAGCAGCTTAGTGTCCGCAGGGTTGGATGGCTACACCTTC
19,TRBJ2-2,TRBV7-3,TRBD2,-,CASSKHGLAGGPGTGELFF,TGTGCCAGCAGCAAACACGGACTAGCGGGGGGGCCCGGCACCGGGGAGCTGTTTTTT
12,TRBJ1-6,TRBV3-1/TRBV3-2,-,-,CASSETNSPLHF,TGTGCCAGCAGCGAAACAAATTCACCCCTCCACTTT
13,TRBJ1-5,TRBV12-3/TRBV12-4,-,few,CASSFSSNQPQHF,TGTGCCAGCAGTTTTAGTAGCAATCAGCCCCAGCATTTT
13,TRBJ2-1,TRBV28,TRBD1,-,CASRRQGLNEQFF,TGTGCCAGCAGGCGACAGGGCCTCAATGAGCAGTTCTTC
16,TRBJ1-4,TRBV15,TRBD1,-,CATSRYGQGANEKLFF,TGTGCCACCAGCAGATACGGACAGGGGGCTAATGAAAAACTGTTTTTT
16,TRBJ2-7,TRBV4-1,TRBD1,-,CASSQVVIRGTYEQYF,TGCGCCAGCAGCCAAGTCGTCATCAGGGGGACCTACGAGCAGTACTTC
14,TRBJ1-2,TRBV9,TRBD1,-,CASSDVGQVIGYTF,TGTGCCAGCAGCGACGTCGGACAGGTGATTGGCTACACCTTC
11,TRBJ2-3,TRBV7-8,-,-,CASSPKNTQYF,TGTGCCAGCAGCCCAAAAAATACGCAGTATTTT
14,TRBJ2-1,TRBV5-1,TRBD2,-,CASSSLAGGGEQFF,TGCGCCAGCAGCTCGCTAGCGGGGGGAGGAGAGCAGTTCTTC
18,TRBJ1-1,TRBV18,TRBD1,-,CASSRLGQVVGPNTEAFF,TGTGCCAGCTCACGCTTGGGACAGGTGGTAGGACCGAACACTGAAGCTTTCTTT
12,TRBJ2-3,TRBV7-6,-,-,CASSSTANTQYF,TGTGCCAGCAGCTCGACAGCCAATACGCAGTATTTT